Sequencing of this TCR beta chain was carried out in a study of blood T cell repertoires in COVID-19. Germline V gene lookup returns CDR1 MNHEY and CDR2 SVGAGI. The CDR3 totals 13 residues. V lost 7 bases, J lost 6 bases, and 9 bases stayed unmatched. Using immunoSEQ multiplex PCR, the repertoire was profiled, and TCRdb retains in-frame clones only, with some absent. The sample holds about 170,000 clones, roughly four fifths seen once. The sample consisted of peripheral blood. This chain connects TRBV6-5 to TRBJ2-7; TRBD1 agrees at 7 bases. This sequence originates from a woman aged 80 or over with COVID-19, enrolled during active disease. The CDR3: CASTYRGKGEQYF. DNA for the CDR3: TGTGCCAGCACCTACAGGGGCAAGGGCGAGCAGTACTTC.